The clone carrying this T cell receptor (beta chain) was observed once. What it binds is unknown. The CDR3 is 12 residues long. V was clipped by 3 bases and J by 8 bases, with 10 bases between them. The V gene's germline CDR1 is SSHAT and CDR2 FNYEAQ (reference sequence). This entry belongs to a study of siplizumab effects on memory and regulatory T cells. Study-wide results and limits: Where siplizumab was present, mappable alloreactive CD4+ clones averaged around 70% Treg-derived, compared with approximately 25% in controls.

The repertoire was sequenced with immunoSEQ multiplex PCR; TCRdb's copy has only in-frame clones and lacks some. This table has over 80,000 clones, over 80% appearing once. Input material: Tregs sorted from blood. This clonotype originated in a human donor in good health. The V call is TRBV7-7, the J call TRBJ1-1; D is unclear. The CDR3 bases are TGTGCCAGCAGCTTGAGGAGGGCGGAAGCTTTCTTT. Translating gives CASSLRRAEAFF. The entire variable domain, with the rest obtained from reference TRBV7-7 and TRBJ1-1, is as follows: GAGVSQSPRYKVTKRGQDVTLRCDPISSHATLYWYQQALGQGPEFLTYFNYEAQPDKSGLPSDRFSAERPEGSISTLTIQRTEQRDSAMYRCASSLRRAEAFFGQGTRLTVV.